The sequence of this TCR beta chain was determined in a study of prognosis after radiotherapy for stage I lung cancer. Overall study context: Of the enrolled patients, fourteen had newly diagnosed primary stage I lung tumors, while four to six had oligometastatic NSCLC following surgical resection of the primary tumor. SBRT radiotherapy used 3 to 5 fractions and a biologically effective dose of at least 100 Gy. Overall study results and limits: Unique TCR clone counts went down once patients had stereotactic body radiation therapy, median around 10,000 versus 6,900.

Losses at the gene ends were 2 bases for V and 4 bases for J; bases not matched to a gene: 3. Germline CDR1 SEHNR, CDR2 FQNEAQ (reference sequence). The CDR3 totals 15 residues. CDR3 of TCR beta was amplified from genomic DNA via a two-round multiplex PCR. Primers specific to each TRBV and TRBJ gene were used in first-round PCR. Via MiXCR, TCRdb re-called the multiplex PCR reads, giving one row per CDR3 protein. The sample carries about 15,000 distinct CDR3 sequences, around 31% recorded once. Blood draws of roughly 5.6 milliliters of peripheral blood occurred at each of two time points. This clonotype was counted many times. Its antigen remains unidentified.

V usage is TRBV7-9 and J usage is TRBJ2-3, with 10 bases aligning to TRBD2. The material was PBMCs, obtained before or after stereotactic body radiation therapy (not recorded which). This clonotype was obtained from a donor aged 50 or older with non-small cell lung cancer. The CDR3 sequence: CASSLLAGGADTQYF. In DNA, the CDR3 is TGTGCCAGCAGCTTATTAGCGGGAGGTGCAGATACGCAGTATTTT. The whole variable domain, remainder taken from reference TRBV7-9 and TRBJ2-3, is DTGVSQNPRHKITKRGQNVTFRCDPISEHNRLYWYRQTLGQGPEFLTYFQNEAQLEKSRLLSDRFSAERPKGSFSTLEIQRTEQGDSAMYLCASSLLAGGADTQYFGPGTRLTVL.